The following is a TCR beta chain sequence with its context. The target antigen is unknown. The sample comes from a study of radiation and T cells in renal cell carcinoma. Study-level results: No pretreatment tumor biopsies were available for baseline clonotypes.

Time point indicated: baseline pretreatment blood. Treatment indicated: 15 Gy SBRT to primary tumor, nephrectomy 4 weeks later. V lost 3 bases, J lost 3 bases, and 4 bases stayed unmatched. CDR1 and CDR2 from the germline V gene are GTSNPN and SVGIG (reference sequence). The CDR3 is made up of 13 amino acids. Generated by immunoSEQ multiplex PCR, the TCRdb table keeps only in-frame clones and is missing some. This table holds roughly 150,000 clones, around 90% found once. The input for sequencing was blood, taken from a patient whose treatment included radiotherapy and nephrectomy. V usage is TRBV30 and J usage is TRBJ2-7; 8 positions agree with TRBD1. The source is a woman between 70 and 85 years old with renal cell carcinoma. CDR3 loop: CAWRGTGYYEQYF. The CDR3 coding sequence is TGTGCCTGGAGGGGGACAGGTTACTACGAGCAGTACTTC.